A single sample gave rise to the 10 T cell receptor beta chains below, sequenced in a study of OX40 agonist ivuxolimab in advanced cancers. The protocol was immunoSEQ multiplex PCR, while the TCRdb copy is restricted to in-frame clones and leaves out a portion. The table records approximately 89,000 clones, 87% of them present only once. The sample was CD4+ or CD8+ T cells sorted from blood, taken in a trial of the OX40 agonist ivuxolimab. Receptors were obtained from an adult with an advanced solid tumor such as melanoma, head and neck, liver or kidney cancer.

This chain links TRBV6-5 with TRBJ1-2; no clear D gene. Germline CDR1 and CDR2: MNHEY and SVGAGI. Trimming took 0 bases from V and 3 from J, leaving 11 bases between them. CDR3 size: 15 residues. CDR3 bases: TGTGCCAGCAGTTACTCGAAAAGGGAGTACTATGGCTACACCTTC. As protein: CASSYSKREYYGYTF.

This clone was found once. This chain links TRBV27 with TRBJ1-2; 7 nucleotides agree with TRBD1. Germline V gene sequence: CDR1 MNHEY, CDR2 SMNVEV (reference sequence). Losses at the gene ends were 3 bases for V and 5 bases for J; bases not matched to a gene: 9. This CDR3 has 15 residues. CDR3 amino acids: CASSFSVTGAYGYTF. The CDR3 bases are TGTGCCAGCAGTTTTTCGGTAACAGGGGCATATGGCTACACCTTC.

This chain uses TRBV7-6 with TRBJ2-2; D perhaps matches TRBD2 (5 bases). Germline values: CDR1 SGHVS, CDR2 FNYEAQ. The CDR3 has 14 amino acids. Between the trimmed V and J ends, which lost 5 bases and 7 bases, there was a span of 14 bases. CDR3 DNA sequence: TGTGCCAGCAGCCGTAGCTTGGGGAGCGGGGAGCTGTTTTTT. Protein sequence: CASSRSLGSGELFF.

The chain's CDR3 is CASSLILGTEAFF. CDR3 DNA sequence: TGTGCCAGCAGCTTAATACTGGGCACTGAAGCTTTCTTT. The chain joins TRBV7-2 to TRBJ1-1; D gene unclear. V lost 2 bases and J lost 4, with 8 bases in between. The CDR3 extends over 13 amino acids. CDR1 is SGHTA and CDR2 is FQGNSA in the germline V gene.

The V call is TRBV5-6, the J call TRBJ1-2, with D possibly matching TRBD1 (5 bases). V shed 3 bases and J shed 8 bases, with 17 bases lying between them. This CDR3 contains 14 residues. From germline, CDR1 is SGHDT and CDR2 YYEEEE. This CDR3 reads CASSSSQGLQGYTF. As DNA, the CDR3 is TGTGCCAGCAGCTCTTCGCAGGGCCTGCAAGGCTACACCTTC.

A single count supports this clone. V is TRBV5-1 and J is TRBJ2-2; perhaps TRBD1 as D (5 bases). Trimming cost V 4 bases and J 0 bases, with 19 bases left between them. This CDR3 region has 18 residues. Germline CDR1 and CDR2: SGHRS and YFSETQ. In nucleotides, the CDR3 is TGCGCCAGCAGCGTGGCGGCTAGTGGGGCCGCGAACACCGGGGAGCTGTTTTTT. It is translated as CASSVAASGAANTGELFF.

The chain links TRBV10-3 to TRBJ2-5, with a tentative D call TRBD1 (5 bases). Germline CDR1 reads ENHRY; CDR2 reads SYGVKD. This CDR3 is built from 14 residues. The V and J ends lost 2 bases and 5 bases respectively, with 12 bases between them. The CDR3 region is CAISERTGAETQYF. The CDR3 region has the DNA TGTGCCATCAGTGAGCGCACAGGAGCCGAGACCCAGTACTTC.

The chain joins TRBV5-1 to TRBJ1-1, with TRBD1 as a possible D gene (5 bases). Germline assignment: CDR1 SGHRS and CDR2 YFSETQ. V lost 3 bases and J lost 8, with 17 bases in between. This CDR3 is built from 14 residues. CDR3 nucleotides: TGCGCCAGCAGCTACGGCGGCCAGGGAAGCGAAGCTTTCTTT. As protein: CASSYGGQGSEAFF. The whole variable domain, filled in from reference TRBV5-1 and TRBJ1-1, reads KAGVTQTPRYLIKTRGQQVTLSCSPISGHRSVSWYQQTPGQGLQFLFEYFSETQRNKGNFPGRFSGRQFSNSRSEMNVSTLELGDSALYLCASSYGGQGSEAFFGQGTRLTVV.

A remark on this clone: This CDR3 is also generated by other DNA sequences in the sample. The CDR3 region has the DNA TGTGCCAGCAGCGCTGGGACAGGGGGCTATAATTCACCCCTCCACTTT. Translating gives CASSAGTGGYNSPLHF. The rearrangement uses TRBV9 and TRBJ1-6; 11 nucleotides agree with TRBD1. The CDR3 consists of 16 residues. Germline V gives CDR1 SGDLS, CDR2 YYNGEE. V lost 3 bases and J lost 3; bases outside the gene matches: 2. The whole variable domain, remainder taken from reference TRBV9 and TRBJ1-6, is DSGVTQTPKHLITATGQRVTLRCSPRSGDLSVYWYQQSLDQGLQFLIQYYNGEERAKGNILERFSAQQFPDLHSELNLSSLELGDSALYFCASSAGTGGYNSPLHFGNGTRLTVT.

The chain employs TRBV21-1 and TRBJ1-1; the table's D call, TRBD1, has no DNA check behind it. TRBV21-1 is assigned pseudogene status. This CDR3 is 18 amino acids long. CDR3 amino acids: CASSKEGAGYDMNTEAFF. Written as DNA, the CDR3 is TGTGCCAGCAGCAAAGAAGGGGCAGGGTATGATATGAACACTGAAGCTTTCTTT.